This T cell receptor beta chain appears in the sequencing data of a study of blood T cell repertoires in COVID-19. Overall study context: The United States, Italy and Spain were the sources of the acute and convalescent COVID-19 samples. PBMCs, B-cell-depleted T cells, or T cells were the source of the cDNA or gDNA that made up the material.

This clone is a singleton in its sample. Germline assignment: CDR1 SGHRS and CDR2 YFSETQ. The CDR3 totals 15 residues. V lost 4 bases to trimming and J lost 3 bases; unmatched junction nucleotides: 3. Authors' processing steps: Amplified reference gene primers provided the basis for estimating nucleated cell counts. The protocol was immunoSEQ multiplex PCR, while the TCRdb copy is restricted to in-frame clones and leaves out a portion. That table gives V, J and clone size, and the DNA gave D and trimming. The repertoire holds 300,000 or so clones, approximately 90% seen once, with about 4% in the top ten.

The chain joins TRBV5-1 to TRBJ2-1; 11 bases match TRBD1. The clonotype originates from a woman between 35 and 50 years old with acute or convalescent COVID-19. Source material: peripheral blood. In DNA, the CDR3 is TGCGCCAGCAGCCGGGGACAGGGGGACTACAATGAGCAGTTCTTC. Its translation is CASSRGQGDYNEQFF.